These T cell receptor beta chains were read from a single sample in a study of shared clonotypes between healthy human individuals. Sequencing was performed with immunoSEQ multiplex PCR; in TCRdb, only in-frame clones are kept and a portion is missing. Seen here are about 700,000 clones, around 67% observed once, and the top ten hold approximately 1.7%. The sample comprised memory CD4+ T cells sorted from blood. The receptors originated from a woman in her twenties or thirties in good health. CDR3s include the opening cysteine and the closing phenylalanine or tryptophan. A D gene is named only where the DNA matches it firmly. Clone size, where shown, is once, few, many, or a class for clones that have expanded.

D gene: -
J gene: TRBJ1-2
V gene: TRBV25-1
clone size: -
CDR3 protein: CASSDERYYGYTF
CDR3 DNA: TGTGCCAGCAGTGATGAGAGGTACTATGGCTACACCTTC

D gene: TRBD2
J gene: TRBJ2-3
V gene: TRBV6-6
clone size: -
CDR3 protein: CASSPGTSGSTQYF
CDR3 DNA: TGTGCCAGCAGCCCCGGGACTAGCGGGAGTACGCAGTATTTT

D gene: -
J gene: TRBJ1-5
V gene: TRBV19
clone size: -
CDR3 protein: CASSTRNQPQHF
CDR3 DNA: TGTGCCAGTAGTACTCGCAATCAGCCCCAGCATTTT

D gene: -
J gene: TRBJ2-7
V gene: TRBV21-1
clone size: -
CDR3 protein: CASLRRLAGANYEQYF
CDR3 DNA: TGTGCCAGCCTTAGGCGGCTAGCGGGAGCGAACTACGAGCAGTACTTC

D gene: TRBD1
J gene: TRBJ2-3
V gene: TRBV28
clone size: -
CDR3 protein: CASSPETGVRTDTQYF
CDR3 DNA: TGTGCCAGCAGTCCCGAGACAGGGGTTCGGACAGATACGCAGTATTTT

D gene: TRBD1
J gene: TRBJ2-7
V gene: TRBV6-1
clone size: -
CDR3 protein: CASSVLDRESEQYF
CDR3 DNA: TGTGCCAGCAGTGTATTGGACAGGGAGTCCGAGCAGTACTTC

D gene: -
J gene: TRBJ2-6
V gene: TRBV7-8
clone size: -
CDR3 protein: CASSPVVGVSPGANVLTF
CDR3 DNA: TGTGCCAGCAGCCCAGTGGTGGGGGTTTCCCCTGGGGCCAACGTCCTGACTTTC

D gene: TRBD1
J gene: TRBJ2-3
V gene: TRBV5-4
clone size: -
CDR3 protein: CASSERQGAGDTQYF
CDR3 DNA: TGTGCCAGCAGCGAACGACAGGGGGCTGGGGATACGCAGTATTTT

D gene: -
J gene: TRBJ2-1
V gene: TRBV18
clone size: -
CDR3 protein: CASSRVSSLSYNEQFF
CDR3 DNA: TGTGCCAGCTCACGGGTCAGCTCCCTCTCCTACAATGAGCAGTTCTTC

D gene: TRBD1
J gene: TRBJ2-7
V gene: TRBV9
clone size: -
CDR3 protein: CASSAQPDRGLIEQYF
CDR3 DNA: TGTGCCAGCAGCGCCCAGCCTGACAGGGGGCTGATCGAGCAGTACTTC

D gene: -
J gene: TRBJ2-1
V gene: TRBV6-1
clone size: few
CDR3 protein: CASTQGTNLYNEQFF
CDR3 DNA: TGTGCCAGCACCCAGGGAACTAACTTGTACAATGAGCAGTTCTTC

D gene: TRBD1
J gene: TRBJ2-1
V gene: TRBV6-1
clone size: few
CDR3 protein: CASSTRGRNEQFF
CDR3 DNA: TGTGCCAGCAGTACTAGGGGGCGGAATGAGCAGTTCTTC

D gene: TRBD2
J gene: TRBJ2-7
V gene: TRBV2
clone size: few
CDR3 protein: CASLIRTSGSPYEQYF
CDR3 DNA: TGTGCCAGCCTAATCCGGACTAGCGGCAGTCCCTACGAGCAGTACTTC

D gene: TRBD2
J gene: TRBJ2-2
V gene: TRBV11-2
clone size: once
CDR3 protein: CASGGRALNTGELFF
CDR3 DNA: TGTGCCAGCGGGGGGAGGGCGTTGAACACCGGGGAGCTGTTTTTT

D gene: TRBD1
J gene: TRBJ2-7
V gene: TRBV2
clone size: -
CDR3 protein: CASSVDRVGYEQYF
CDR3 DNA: TGTGCCAGCAGTGTGGACAGGGTAGGCTACGAGCAGTACTTC

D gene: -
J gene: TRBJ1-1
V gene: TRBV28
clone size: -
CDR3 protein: CASRLLGGGAFF
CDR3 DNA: TGTGCCAGCAGACTCCTGGGGGGTGGAGCTTTCTTT

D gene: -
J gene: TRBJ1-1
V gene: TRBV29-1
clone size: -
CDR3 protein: CSVDRGATNTEAFF
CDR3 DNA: TGCAGCGTTGACCGGGGGGCCACTAACACTGAAGCTTTCTTT

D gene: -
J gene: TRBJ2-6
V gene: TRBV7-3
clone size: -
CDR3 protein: CASSQRRGLGSLTSGANVLTF
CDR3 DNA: TGTGCCAGCAGCCAGAGGAGGGGGCTAGGATCTTTGACCTCTGGGGCCAACGTCCTGACTTTC

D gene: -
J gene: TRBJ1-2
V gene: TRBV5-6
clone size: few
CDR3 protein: CASSLYDGGYTF
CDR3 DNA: TGTGCCAGCAGCTTGTATGATGGGGGCTACACCTTC

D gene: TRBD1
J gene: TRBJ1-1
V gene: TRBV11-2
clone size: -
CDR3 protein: CASSLGQANTEAFF
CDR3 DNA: TGTGCCAGCAGCTTGGGACAGGCGAACACTGAAGCTTTCTTT

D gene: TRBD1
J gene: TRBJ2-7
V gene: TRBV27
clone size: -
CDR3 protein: CASSLPGQGADEQYF
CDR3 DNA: TGTGCCAGCAGTCTTCCGGGACAGGGGGCGGACGAGCAGTACTTC

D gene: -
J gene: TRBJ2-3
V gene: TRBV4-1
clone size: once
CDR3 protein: CASSQVDLGWVAPDTQYF
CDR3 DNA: TGCGCCAGCAGCCAAGTCGACCTGGGGTGGGTTGCCCCGGATACGCAGTATTTT

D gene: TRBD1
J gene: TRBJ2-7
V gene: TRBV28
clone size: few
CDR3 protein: CASSAPGTGVGEQYF
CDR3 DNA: TGTGCCAGCAGCGCGCCGGGGACAGGGGTGGGCGAGCAGTACTTC

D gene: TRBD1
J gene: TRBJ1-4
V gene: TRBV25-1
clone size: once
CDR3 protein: CASSDLGTGVGGEKLFF
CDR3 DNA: TGTGCCAGCAGTGACCTAGGGACAGGGGTCGGAGGTGAAAAACTGTTTTTT

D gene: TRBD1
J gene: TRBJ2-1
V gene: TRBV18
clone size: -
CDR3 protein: CASSRDRSVLGNEQFF
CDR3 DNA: TGTGCCAGCTCCCGGGACAGGAGTGTCCTCGGGAATGAGCAGTTCTTC

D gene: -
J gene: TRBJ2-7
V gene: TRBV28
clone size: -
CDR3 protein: CASSDISSYEQYF
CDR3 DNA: TGTGCCAGCAGTGACATAAGCTCCTACGAGCAGTACTTC

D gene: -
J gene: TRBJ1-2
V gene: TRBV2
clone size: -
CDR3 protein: CASTAGSIGYTF
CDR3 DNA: TGTGCCAGCACCGCCGGCTCTATAGGCTACACCTTC

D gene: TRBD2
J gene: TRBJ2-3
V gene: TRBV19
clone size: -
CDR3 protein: CASSTGLAGLSTDTQYF
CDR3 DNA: TGTGCCAGTAGTACAGGACTAGCGGGACTTAGCACAGATACGCAGTATTTT

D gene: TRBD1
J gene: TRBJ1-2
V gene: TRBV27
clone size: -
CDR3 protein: CASSTHRGRFGGYTF
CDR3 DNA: TGTGCCAGCAGTACTCACAGGGGGCGGTTCGGAGGCTACACCTTC

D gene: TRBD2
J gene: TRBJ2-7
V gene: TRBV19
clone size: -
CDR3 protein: CASRSSGSSRSYEQYF
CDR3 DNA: TGTGCCAGTCGCTCTAGCGGGAGTTCCCGCTCCTACGAGCAGTACTTC

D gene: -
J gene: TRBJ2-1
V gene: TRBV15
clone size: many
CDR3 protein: CATSRWADEQFF
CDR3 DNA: TGTGCCACCAGCAGATGGGCCGATGAGCAGTTCTTC

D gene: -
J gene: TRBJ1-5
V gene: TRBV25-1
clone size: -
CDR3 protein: CASSGDPGQPNQPQHF
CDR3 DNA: TGTGCCAGCAGTGGGGATCCGGGCCAACCAAATCAGCCCCAGCATTTT

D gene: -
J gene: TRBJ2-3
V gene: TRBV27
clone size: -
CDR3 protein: CASSNPSRGGTDTQYF
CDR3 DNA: TGTGCCAGCAGTAACCCTAGCCGGGGTGGCACAGATACGCAGTATTTT

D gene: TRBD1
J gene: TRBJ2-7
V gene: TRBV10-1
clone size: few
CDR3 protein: CASSESGQGTYEQYF
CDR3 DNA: TGCGCCAGCAGTGAGTCAGGACAGGGGACCTACGAGCAGTACTTC

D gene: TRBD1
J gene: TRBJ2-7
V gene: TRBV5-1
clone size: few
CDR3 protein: CASWESGQGAREQYF
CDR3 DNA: TGCGCCAGCTGGGAATCTGGACAGGGGGCGAGGGAGCAGTACTTC

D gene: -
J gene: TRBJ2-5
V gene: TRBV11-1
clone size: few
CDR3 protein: CASSLMTKETQYF
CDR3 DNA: TGTGCCAGCAGCTTAATGACCAAAGAGACCCAGTACTTC

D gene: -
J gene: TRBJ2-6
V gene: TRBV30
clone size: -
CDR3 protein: CAWSFGGTSSGANVLTF
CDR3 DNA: TGTGCCTGGAGTTTTGGGGGAACCAGCTCTGGGGCCAACGTCCTGACTTTC

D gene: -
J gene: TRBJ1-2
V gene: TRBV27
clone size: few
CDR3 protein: CASSPRITDNYGYTF
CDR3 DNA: TGTGCCAGCAGTCCGCGAATAACGGATAACTATGGCTACACCTTC

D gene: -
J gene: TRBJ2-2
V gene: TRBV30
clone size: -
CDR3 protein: CAWSVRSLNTGELFF
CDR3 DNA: TGTGCCTGGAGTGTACGTTCCTTGAACACCGGGGAGCTGTTTTTT

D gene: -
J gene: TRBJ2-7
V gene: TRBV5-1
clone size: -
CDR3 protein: CASSLAGQNYEQYF
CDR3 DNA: TGCGCCAGCAGCTTGGCCGGCCAGAACTACGAGCAGTACTTC

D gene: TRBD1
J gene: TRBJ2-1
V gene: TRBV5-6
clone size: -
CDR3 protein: CASSVLDRDHNEQFF
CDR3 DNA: TGTGCCAGCAGCGTCCTTGACAGGGACCACAATGAGCAGTTCTTC

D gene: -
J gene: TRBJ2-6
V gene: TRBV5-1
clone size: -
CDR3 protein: CASRLGGANVLTF
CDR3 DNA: TGCGCCAGCAGGTTAGGTGGGGCCAACGTCCTGACTTTC

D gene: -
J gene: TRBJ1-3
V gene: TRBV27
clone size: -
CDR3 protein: CASSLTRFSGNTIYF
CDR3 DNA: TGTGCCAGCAGTTTAACCCGGTTCTCTGGAAACACCATATATTTT

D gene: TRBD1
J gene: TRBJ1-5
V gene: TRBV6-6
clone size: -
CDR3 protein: CASSSGQGGNQPQHF
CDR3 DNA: TGTGCCAGCAGCTCAGGACAGGGAGGCAATCAGCCCCAGCATTTT

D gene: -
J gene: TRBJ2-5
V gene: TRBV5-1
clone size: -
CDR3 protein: CASSLVPVQETQYF
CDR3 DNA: TGCGCCAGCAGCTTGGTGCCCGTCCAAGAGACCCAGTACTTC

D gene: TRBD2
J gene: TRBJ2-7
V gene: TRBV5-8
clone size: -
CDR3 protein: CASSGSGSYEQYF
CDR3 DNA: TGTGCCAGCAGCGGGAGCGGGAGCTACGAGCAGTACTTC

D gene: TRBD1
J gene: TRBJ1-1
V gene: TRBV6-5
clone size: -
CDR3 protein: CASRADRLNTEAFF
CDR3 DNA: TGTGCCAGCAGAGCGGACAGGCTTAACACTGAAGCTTTCTTT

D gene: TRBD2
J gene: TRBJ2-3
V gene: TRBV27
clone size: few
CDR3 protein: CASSSTLGTSGLTDTQYF
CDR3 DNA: TGTGCCAGCAGCTCTACCCTGGGGACTAGCGGTCTCACAGATACGCAGTATTTT

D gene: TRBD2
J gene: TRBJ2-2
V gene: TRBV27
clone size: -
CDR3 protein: CASSFGLAGTNTGELFF
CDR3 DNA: TGTGCCAGCAGTTTTGGACTAGCGGGGACGAACACCGGGGAGCTGTTTTTT

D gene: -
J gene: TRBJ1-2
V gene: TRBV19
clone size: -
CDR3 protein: CASSIRGVANYGYTF
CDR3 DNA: TGTGCCAGTAGTATACGAGGGGTAGCTAACTATGGCTACACCTTC

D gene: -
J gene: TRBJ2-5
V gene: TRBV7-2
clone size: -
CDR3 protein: CASSSQRDIFGYF
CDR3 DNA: TGTGCCAGCAGCTCACAGCGAGACATCTTCGGATACTTC

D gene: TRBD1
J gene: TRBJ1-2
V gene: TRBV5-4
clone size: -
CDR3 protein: CASRMDRGKYGYTF
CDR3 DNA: TGTGCCAGCAGGATGGACAGGGGGAAGTATGGCTACACCTTC

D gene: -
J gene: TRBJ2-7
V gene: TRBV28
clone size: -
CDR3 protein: CASSLSLGLRSYEQYF
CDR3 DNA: TGTGCCAGCAGTTTATCGTTAGGACTAAGGTCCTACGAGCAGTACTTC

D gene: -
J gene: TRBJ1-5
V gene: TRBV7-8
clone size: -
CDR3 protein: CASSLAAAYSNQPQHF
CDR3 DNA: TGTGCCAGCAGCTTAGCAGCTGCCTATAGCAATCAGCCCCAGCATTTT